Detailed here is one TCR beta chain. What it binds is not known. These data originate in a study of T cells in localized non-small cell lung cancer. Whole-study results and caveats: Uninvolved adjacent lung had the highest recorded T cell clonality, with tumor below it. The study sequenced only one region of the tumor. As a result, intratumor heterogeneity could not be excluded and remains possible.

The V gene's germline CDR1 is LNHDA and CDR2 SQIVND (reference sequence). The CDR3 consists of 13 residues. V was shortened by 5 bases and J by 7 bases, with 14 bases between the two germline ends. Assay: immunoSEQ multiplex PCR; the TCRdb copy retains only in-frame clones and omits some. The sample contains about 48,000 clones, approximately 80% of which appear only once. Material: peripheral blood, obtained before any cancer treatment. The V call is TRBV19, the J call TRBJ2-5; D perhaps matches TRBD1 (6 bases). This TCR was sampled from a man between 40 and 75 years old with stage I squamous cell lung carcinoma. The CDR3 nucleotides read TGTGCCAGTAGTTTCCAGGGGTACGGGACCCAGTACTTC. Protein: CASSFQGYGTQYF.